These 22 T cell receptor beta chains came from one sample sequenced in a study of cytomegalovirus exposure and HLA in healthy donors. Both 60 Vbeta primers and 13 Jbeta primers went into the PCR. Clones were read by immunoSEQ multiplex PCR, and TCRdb kept only the in-frame ones, dropping some. The data show 85,000 to 110,000 clones, around 67% seen once. Sequenced input: PBMCs. The receptors here all came from a woman aged 45-65 years in good health and CMV-seronegative.

This rearrangement joins TRBV30 to TRBJ1-1; 9 positions agree with TRBD1. Unmatched junction bases numbered 5, after V lost 3 bases and J lost 6 bases. Germline V gene lookup returns CDR1 GTSNPN and CDR2 SVGIG (reference sequence). This CDR3 is built from 13 residues. CDR3 sequence reads: CAWSPGQGPEAFF. The CDR3, as DNA: TGTGCCTGGAGCCCGGGACAGGGCCCTGAAGCTTTCTTT.

The V call is TRBV11-2, the J call TRBJ2-2; D perhaps matches TRBD1 (6 bases). This CDR3 has 16 amino acids. In germline, CDR1 is SGHAT, CDR2 FQNNGV. V was trimmed by 3 bases and J by 1 base, leaving 12 bases between them. CDR3 protein: CASSFQGTLNTGELFF. In DNA, the CDR3 is TGTGCCAGCAGCTTCCAGGGGACACTGAACACCGGGGAGCTGTTTTTT.

The gene calls are TRBV29-1 and TRBJ1-1; D is unresolved. CDR1 and CDR2 (germline): SQVTM, ANQGSEA. This CDR3 contains 12 residues. V gave up 4 bases and J gave up 4 bases, with 10 bases separating them. The CDR3 coding sequence is TGCAGCGTTGCCTTAACGGGCACTGAAGCTTTCTTT. This codes for CSVALTGTEAFF.

V gene TRBV4-1 combines with J gene TRBJ2-3; 7 bases are a match to TRBD2. The germline CDR1 and CDR2 sequences are MGHRA and YSYEKL. Losses at the gene ends were 6 bases for V and 1 base for J; bases not matched to a gene: 10. The CDR3 runs to 16 residues. In DNA form, the CDR3 reads TGCGCCAGCAGGGAACGTGCGGGAGCGGGCACAGATACGCAGTATTTT. Protein product: CASRERAGAGTDTQYF.

The CDR3 nucleotides read TGTGCCAGCAGCTTAAGTAGCGGGAGCCACAAACTGTACTTC. Its translation is CASSLSSGSHKLYF. The chain combines TRBV7-3 with TRBJ2-7, with 9 bases aligning to TRBD2. CDR1 is SGHTA and CDR2 is FQGTGA in the germline V gene. V shed 1 base and J 12 bases; nucleotides not matched to a gene: 10. The CDR3 covers 14 residues.

V usage is TRBV5-8 and J usage is TRBJ2-7; no reliable D call. This CDR3 has 13 residues. Trimming shortened V by 2 bases and J by 1 base, and 7 bases separated the two germline ends. Germline values: CDR1 SGHTS, CDR2 YDEGEE. CDR3 nucleotide sequence: TGTGCCAGCAGCTTCGTAATTTCCTACGAGCAGTACTTC. It translates to CASSFVISYEQYF.

The chain uses TRBV19 and TRBJ1-5; TRBD1 matches at 9 bases. Germline-derived CDR1 and CDR2 are LNHDA and SQIVND (reference sequence). This CDR3 has 15 residues. V shed 7 bases, J shed 0 bases, and the junction held 4 bases outside the gene matches. CDR3 bases: TGTGCCAGTAAAATACAGGGGGCTAGCAATCAGCCCCAGCATTTT. Translation: CASKIQGASNQPQHF.

In its sample, this clone was seen a few times. The rearrangement links TRBV30 to TRBJ1-6; 9 positions agree with TRBD1. The trim removed 4 bases at V and 9 bases at J, leaving 13 bases unmatched. The CDR3 consists of 16 residues. Germline lookup yields CDR1 GTSNPN and CDR2 SVGIG (reference sequence). In DNA, the CDR3 is TGTGCCTGGAAACTACGAACCGGGACAGGGAGTTCACCCCTCCACTTT. This gives the protein CAWKLRTGTGSSPLHF.

The chain combines TRBV27 with TRBJ1-2, with TRBD1 matching 9 bases. Trimming took 8 bases from V and 6 from J; bases not matched to a gene: 10. Germline V gives CDR1 MNHEY, CDR2 SMNVEV (reference sequence). The CDR3 sequence is 14 residues long. CDR3 loop: CASCRTGAIHGYTF. DNA of the CDR3: TGTGCCAGCTGCCGGACAGGGGCTATCCATGGCTACACCTTC.

This rearrangement joins TRBV11-2 to TRBJ2-2; 8 bases agree with TRBD1. Losses at the gene ends were 5 bases for V and 0 bases for J; bases not matched to a gene: 2. CDR1 SGHAT and CDR2 FQNNGV come from the germline V gene. CDR3 size: 15 residues. The CDR3 nucleotides are TGTGCCAGCAGCATACAGGGGGCGAACACCGGGGAGCTGTTTTTT. Protein sequence: CASSIQGANTGELFF.

V and J are TRBV2 and TRBJ1-2; 9 bases match TRBD1. CDR1 is SNHLY and CDR2 is FYNNEI in the germline V gene. The CDR3 extends over 19 amino acids. With V trimmed by 2 bases and J by 4 bases, 17 bases remained unmatched. This chain's CDR3 is CASSEHLQQGAAFPYGYTF. CDR3 sequence (DNA): TGTGCCAGCAGTGAACACTTACAACAGGGGGCGGCGTTTCCCTATGGCTACACCTTC. Supplemented by reference TRBV2 and TRBJ1-2, the full variable domain reads EPEVTQTPSHQVTQMGQEVILRCVPISNHLYFYWYRQILGQKVEFLVSFYNNEISEKSEIFDDQFSVERPDGSNFTLKIRSTKLEDSAMYFCASSEHLQQGAAFPYGYTFGSGTRLTVV.

This clone was observed a few times. The genes are TRBV5-1 and TRBJ2-1, with 10 nucleotides matching TRBD2. The CDR3 covers 15 residues. V lost 3 bases to trimming and J lost 3 bases; unmatched junction nucleotides: 3. CDR1 and CDR2 (germline): SGHRS, YFSETQ. CDR3 region: CASSSTSGDYNEQFF. The DNA of the CDR3 is TGCGCCAGCAGCTCCACTAGCGGGGACTACAATGAGCAGTTCTTC.

V usage is TRBV7-2 and J usage is TRBJ2-5, with TRBD2 as a possible D gene (5 bases). V gave up 8 bases and J gave up 1 base, with 11 bases separating them. CDR3 length equals 13 residues. Germline V CDR1 and CDR2: SGHTA, FQGNSA. The CDR3 DNA is TGTGCCAGCGGCGAGGGCGCCCAAGAGACCCAGTACTTC. It translates to CASGEGAQETQYF.

V is TRBV15 and J is TRBJ2-2; unclear D gene. This CDR3 is 12 amino acids long. Trimming removed 4 bases from V and 3 bases from J, with 3 bases in between. Germline values: CDR1 LNHNV, CDR2 YYDKDF (reference sequence). In nucleotides, the CDR3 is TGTGCCACCAGCAAGCACACCGGGGAGCTGTTTTTT. Its protein product is CATSKHTGELFF.

This sequence joins TRBV7-2 and TRBJ2-1; perhaps TRBD2 as D (6 bases). The CDR3 is made up of 14 amino acids. Germline V gives CDR1 SGHTA, CDR2 FQGNSA. The V end was cut by 4 bases, the J end by 7 bases, with 14 bases between. CDR3 in amino acids: CASSSRMGRNEQFF. The DNA of the CDR3 is TGTGCCAGCAGCTCCAGGATGGGGAGGAATGAGCAGTTCTTC. Combining the CDR3 with reference TRBV7-2 and TRBJ2-1 gives the whole variable domain GAGVSQSPSNKVTEKGKDVELRCDPISGHTALYWYRQSLGQGLEFLIYFQGNSAPDKSGLPSDRFSAERTGGSVSTLTIQRTQQEDSAVYLCASSSRMGRNEQFFGPGTRLTVL.

V is TRBV28 and J is TRBJ1-2, with a tentative D call TRBD1 (5 bases). The CDR3 runs 14 residues. The V gene's germline CDR1 is MDHEN and CDR2 SYDVKM. Trimming cost V 2 bases and J 1 base, with 8 bases left between them. Here the CDR3 reads CASSLGGNNYGYTF. The CDR3 bases are TGTGCCAGCAGTTTAGGGGGGAATAACTATGGCTACACCTTC.

CDR3 sequence reads: CASSTTGYYTDTQYF. CDR3 sequence (DNA): TGCGCCAGCAGTACCACAGGATACTACACAGATACGCAGTATTTT. The chain is built from TRBV4-3 and TRBJ2-3; weak D call: TRBD1 (5 bases). Germline loops: CDR1 LGHNA, CDR2 YSLEER. Between the trimmed V and J ends, which lost 6 bases and 2 bases, there was a span of 15 bases. The CDR3 runs 15 residues.

V usage is TRBV23-1 and J usage is TRBJ2-1; D possibly corresponds to TRBD1 (5 bases). TRBV23-1 is annotated as an ORF whose role is uncertain. V gave up 8 bases and J gave up 5 bases, with 16 bases separating them. The CDR3 is 14 amino acids. CDR3 sequence reads: CASRTRVSDNEQFF. DNA of the CDR3: TGCGCCAGCCGGACCAGGGTTTCCGACAATGAGCAGTTCTTC.

As DNA, the CDR3 is TGTGCCAGCTCACCACTACTGGACAGGAGCTCCTACGAGCAGTACTTC. This translates into CASSPLLDRSSYEQYF. This sequence joins TRBV18 and TRBJ2-7; TRBD1 aligns across 7 bases. The germline V gene encodes CDR1 KGHSH and CDR2 LQKENI. The CDR3 contains 16 residues. The trim removed 1 base at V and 0 bases at J, leaving 6 bases unmatched.

J is TRBJ1-1 and V is TRBV2; D gene uncertain. V gave up 6 bases and J gave up 8 bases, with 10 bases separating them. The CDR3 extends over 11 amino acids. The germline V gene encodes CDR1 SNHLY and CDR2 FYNNEI. CDR3 amino acids: CASSPLLEAFF. CDR3 DNA sequence: TGTGCCAGCAGCCCCTTGTTGGAAGCTTTCTTT.

This clone was seen a few times. The V call is TRBV2, the J call TRBJ1-1; perhaps TRBD1 as D (5 bases). Germline CDR1 is SNHLY and CDR2 is FYNNEI. Trimming removed 2 bases from V and 3 bases from J, with 10 bases in between. The CDR3 extends over 14 amino acids. Here the CDR3 DNA reads TGTGCCAGCAGTGAAACGGGGGGTGACACTGAAGCTTTCTTT. This translates into CASSETGGDTEAFF.

The chain carries TRBV28 and TRBJ1-1, with D tentatively TRBD1 (6 bases). This CDR3 is 14 amino acids long. Germline V gene sequence: CDR1 MDHEN, CDR2 SYDVKM. Trimming stripped 7 bases from V and 0 bases from J, with 12 bases between. CDR3 sequence reads: CASNERGMNTEAFF. The DNA of the CDR3 is TGTGCCAGCAACGAAAGGGGGATGAACACTGAAGCTTTCTTT.